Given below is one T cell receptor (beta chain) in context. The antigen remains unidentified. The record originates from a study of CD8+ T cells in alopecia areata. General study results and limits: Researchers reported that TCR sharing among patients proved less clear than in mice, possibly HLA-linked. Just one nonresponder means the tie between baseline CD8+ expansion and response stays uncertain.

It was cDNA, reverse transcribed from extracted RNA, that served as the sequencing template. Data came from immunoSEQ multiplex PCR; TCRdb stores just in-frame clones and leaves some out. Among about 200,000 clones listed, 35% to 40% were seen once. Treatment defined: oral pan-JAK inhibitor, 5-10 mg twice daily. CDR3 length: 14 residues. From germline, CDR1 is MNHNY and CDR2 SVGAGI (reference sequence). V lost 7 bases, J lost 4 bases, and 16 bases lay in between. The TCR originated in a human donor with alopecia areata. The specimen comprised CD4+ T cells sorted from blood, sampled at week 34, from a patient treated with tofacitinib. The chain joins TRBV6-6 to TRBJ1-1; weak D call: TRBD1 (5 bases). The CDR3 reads CASTYQGGGTEAFF. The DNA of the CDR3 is TGTGCCAGCACATACCAGGGTGGGGGCACTGAAGCTTTCTTT.